The next 26 T cell receptor beta chains were all read from a single sample in a study of shared T cell receptors in the human thymus. Clones were sequenced by immunoSEQ multiplex PCR, and TCRdb holds only the in-frame ones, with some missing. The sample has more than 300,000 clones, just under 95% seen once. The sequenced material came from thymocytes. The source of these receptors is a human donor.

There are a few counts of this clone. V is TRBV5-4 and J is TRBJ1-2; D is perhaps TRBD1 (6 bases). CDR3 length: 15 residues. CDR1 SGHNT and CDR2 YYREEE come from the germline V gene (reference sequence). Trimming cost V 4 bases and J 0 bases, with 13 bases left between them. The CDR3 DNA sequence: TGTGCCAGCAGCGTGGTACCAGGGGCTAACTATGGCTACACCTTC. Protein product: CASSVVPGANYGYTF.

The genes are TRBV30 and TRBJ2-1; D gene unclear. The CDR3 extends over 11 amino acids. Trimming left V 1 base short and J 6 bases short, with 4 bases between. The germline gives CDR1 GTSNPN, CDR2 SVGIG (reference sequence). This chain's CDR3 is CAWSGLNEQFF. In DNA, the CDR3 is TGTGCCTGGAGTGGACTCAATGAGCAGTTCTTC.

The chain recombines TRBV4-1 with TRBJ2-1, with D perhaps assigned TRBD1 or TRBD2 (5 bases each). The CDR3 has 14 amino acids. The ends were cut back, 4 bases at V and 8 bases at J, with 15 bases in the middle. Germline CDR1 MGHRA, CDR2 YSYEKL. The CDR3 region is CASSLGPRRHEQFF. The CDR3 nucleotides read TGCGCCAGCAGCCTGGGACCCCGGCGCCATGAGCAGTTCTTC.

This clone has a single count. V and J are TRBV27 and TRBJ2-3, with 12 bases aligning to TRBD1. In germline, CDR1 is MNHEY, CDR2 SMNVEV (reference sequence). The CDR3 sequence is 17 residues long. The ends lost 1 base at V and 3 bases at J; junction bases unmatched: 5. Written as DNA, the CDR3 is TGTGCCAGCAGTTTATGGGTGGGACAGGGGGCTACAGATACGCAGTATTTT. Protein product: CASSLWVGQGATDTQYF.

The chain recombines TRBV7-2 with TRBJ1-5, with 7 bases lining up with TRBD1. The trim removed 3 bases at V and 1 base at J, leaving 6 bases unmatched. The CDR3 is made up of 16 amino acids. Per germline, CDR1 SGHTA and CDR2 FQGNSA. This chain's CDR3 is CASSFDRASSNQPQHF. CDR3 in DNA: TGTGCCAGCAGCTTCGACAGGGCATCGAGCAATCAGCCCCAGCATTTT.

The DNA of the CDR3 is TGTGCCAGCAGTCAGGGGACGGGAGAAAAACTGTTTTTT. It yields the protein CASSQGTGEKLFF. The J gene is TRBJ1-4, the V gene TRBV27, with D possibly TRBD1 on 6 matching bases. V shed 5 bases and J shed 8 bases, with 12 bases lying between them. In germline, CDR1 is MNHEY, CDR2 SMNVEV (reference sequence). The CDR3 runs to 13 residues.

V usage is TRBV28 and J usage is TRBJ2-1; D may be TRBD1 (6 bases). The CDR3 contains 13 residues. Trimming took 7 bases from V and 7 from J, leaving 14 bases between them. Germline V gene data show CDR1 as MDHEN and CDR2 as SYDVKM. DNA for the CDR3: TGTGCCAGCAAGTTGACAGGCGAAAATGAGCAGTTCTTC. Translation: CASKLTGENEQFF.

In this sample, this clone turned up a few times. V usage is TRBV7-9 and J usage is TRBJ2-7; 11 nucleotides agree with TRBD2. There are 16 residues in the CDR3. Germline CDR1 and CDR2: SEHNR and FQNEAQ (reference sequence). The J segment lost 5 bases and the V segment lost 1 base, leaving 7 bases of the junction unmatched. In nucleotides, the CDR3 is TGTGCCAGCAGCTTAGGTAGCGGGAGGGTTCCTGACGAGCAGTACTTC. This sequence encodes CASSLGSGRVPDEQYF.

The V and J genes are TRBV27 and TRBJ2-7; D possibly corresponds to TRBD2 (6 bases). V was cut by 5 bases and J by 6 bases, with 20 bases left in between. The CDR3 runs 15 residues. From germline, CDR1 is MNHEY and CDR2 SMNVEV (reference sequence). The CDR3 protein is CASSPRLGRFGEQYF. The CDR3 region has the DNA TGTGCCAGCAGTCCCCGACTCGGGAGATTTGGCGAGCAGTACTTC.

This sequence joins TRBV7-3 and TRBJ2-3; 16 bases match TRBD2. V shed 5 bases and J 6 bases; nucleotides not matched to a gene: 8. Germline lookup yields CDR1 SGHTA and CDR2 FQGTGA. This CDR3 has 17 residues. The CDR3 spells CASSPGLAGGPGDTQYF. The CDR3 DNA follows: TGTGCCAGCAGCCCGGGACTAGCGGGAGGGCCAGGGGATACGCAGTATTTT.

J is TRBJ1-4 and V is TRBV6-6, with TRBD1 matching 7 bases. Per germline, CDR1 MNHNY and CDR2 SVGAGI (reference sequence). The CDR3 is 14 residues long. With 4 bases clipped from V and 2 bases from J, the junction kept 1 base outside the gene matches. CDR3 nucleotides: TGTGCCAGCAGTTCACAGGGGACTAATGAAAAACTGTTTTTT. Translation gives CASSSQGTNEKLFF.

This clone showed up just once. The CDR3 DNA is TGTGCCAGCAGCAAGGACCAAGACAATGAGCAGTTCTTC. Translation: CASSKDQDNEQFF. The chain employs TRBV6-1 and TRBJ2-1; D gene uncertain. V was pared by 6 bases and J by 5 bases, with 11 bases between. The CDR3 runs 13 residues. Germline-derived CDR1 and CDR2 are MNHNS and SASEGT.

For the CDR3, the DNA is TGTGCCAGTACCGCAGGCGCGGGGGCGCAGGACACTGAAGCTTTCTTT. This sequence encodes CASTAGAGAQDTEAFF. This chain links TRBV19 with TRBJ1-1, with D maybe TRBD1 (6 bases). The germline V and J ends were trimmed by 7 bases and 3 bases, with 21 bases remaining between them. The CDR3 has 16 residues. Germline loops: CDR1 LNHDA, CDR2 SQIVND (reference sequence).

CDR3 coding DNA: TGTGCCAGCAACCCGACTAGCGGCGACACCGGGGAGCTGTTTTTT. It yields the protein CASNPTSGDTGELFF. The rearrangement uses TRBV7-9 and TRBJ2-2; TRBD2 matches 9 bases. The length of the CDR3 is 15 residues. After removal of 7 bases from V and 3 bases from J, the junction contained 6 bases not matched to a gene. Germline V gene lookup returns CDR1 SEHNR and CDR2 FQNEAQ (reference sequence).

The J gene is TRBJ2-6, the V gene TRBV7-9, with no clear D. V gave up 2 bases and J gave up 0 bases, with 5 bases separating them. Per the germline V gene, CDR1 is SEHNR and CDR2 is FQNEAQ (reference sequence). The CDR3 runs 15 residues. The CDR3 bases are TGTGCCAGCAGCTTAAAACCCTCTGGGGCCAACGTCCTGACTTTC. This encodes CASSLKPSGANVLTF.

This chain uses TRBV5-1 with TRBJ1-2; tentatively, D is TRBD1 (6 bases). Looked up from germline, CDR1 is SGHRS and CDR2 is YFSETQ. V gave up 0 bases and J gave up 5 bases, with 11 bases separating them. CDR3 size: 14 residues. In DNA, the CDR3 is TGCGCCAGCAGCTTGGCGGGACAAGTATATGGCTACACCTTC. Encoded protein: CASSLAGQVYGYTF.

The J gene is TRBJ1-1, the V gene TRBV4-2; D is ambiguous. Looked up from germline, CDR1 is LGHNA and CDR2 is YNFKEQ. V lost 0 bases to trimming and J lost 2 bases, with 13 bases between them. The CDR3 runs 16 residues. CDR3 nucleotide sequence: TGTGCCAGCAGCCAAGATGAGGGTCACAGTAACACTGAAGCTTTCTTT. Translated: CASSQDEGHSNTEAFF.

The rearrangement joins TRBV2 to TRBJ2-7; 9 nucleotides align to TRBD1. The CDR3 loop spans 15 amino acids. From germline, CDR1 is SNHLY and CDR2 FYNNEI. The junction had 10 bases not matched to a gene; V was cut back by 6 bases and J by 4 bases. The CDR3 reads CASSPDRTGVYEQYF. The CDR3, as DNA: TGTGCCAGCAGCCCCGATAGGACAGGGGTGTACGAGCAGTACTTC.

The genes are TRBV9 and TRBJ2-3; a weak D match, TRBD2 (5 bases). Trimming cost V 4 bases and J 5 bases, with 20 bases left between them. The germline CDR1 and CDR2 sequences are SGDLS and YYNGEE. This CDR3 region has 16 residues. The DNA of the CDR3 is TGTGCCAGCAGCACTACCCTGATAGCGACTGGAGATACGCAGTATTTT. It yields the protein CASSTTLIATGDTQYF.

The chain links TRBV29-1 to TRBJ1-2, with TRBD1 as a possible D gene (6 bases). Germline V CDR1 and CDR2: SQVTM, ANQGSEA. CDR3 length equals 14 residues. Trimming shortened V by 6 bases and J by 0 bases, and 14 bases separated the two germline ends. The CDR3 reads CSVHPDRSNYGYTF. Here the CDR3 DNA reads TGCAGCGTGCACCCTGACAGGTCTAACTATGGCTACACCTTC.

The genes are TRBV23-1 and TRBJ2-3, with TRBD2 matching 8 bases. TRBV23-1 is classed as an ORF, of uncertain function. Germline trimming cut 6 bases from V and 7 bases from J; bases unmatched to any gene: 9. This CDR3 region has 14 residues. The chain's CDR3 is CASRWREALNTQYF. The CDR3 DNA follows: TGCGCCAGCAGATGGCGGGAGGCCCTTAATACGCAGTATTTT.

This rearrangement joins TRBV6-6 to TRBJ2-3; no firm D call. Per the germline V gene, CDR1 is MNHNY and CDR2 is SVGAGI (reference sequence). The CDR3 is 14 amino acids. V was cut by 6 bases and J by 6 bases, with 16 bases left in between. In DNA form, the CDR3 reads TGTGCCAGCAGAAGGGATCTCCAGGCCGATACGCAGTATTTT. Encoded protein: CASRRDLQADTQYF.

The chain links TRBV5-5 to TRBJ2-5; a weak D match, TRBD2 (5 bases). V was pared by 0 bases and J by 5 bases, with 14 bases between. The CDR3 has 15 amino acids. CDR1 SGHKS and CDR2 YYEKEE come from the germline V gene (reference sequence). CDR3 residues: CASSLERTARETQYF. CDR3 DNA sequence: TGTGCCAGCAGCTTGGAGCGGACCGCCAGGGAGACCCAGTACTTC.

This chain links TRBV5-4 with TRBJ2-3; D might be TRBD2 (6 bases). Between the trimmed V and J ends, which lost 1 base and 10 bases, there was a span of 13 bases. This CDR3 is built from 13 residues. Per the germline V gene, CDR1 is SGHNT and CDR2 is YYREEE (reference sequence). In DNA form, the CDR3 reads TGTGCCAGCAGCTTGTTTAGTCGGGACTCGCAGTATTTT. This translates into CASSLFSRDSQYF.

This clone is a singleton in its sample. The chain joins TRBV5-6 to TRBJ2-3; 9 nucleotides match TRBD2. J was trimmed by 6 bases and V by 0 bases; bases with no gene match: 8. CDR1 SGHDT and CDR2 YYEEEE come from the germline V gene. The CDR3 covers 16 residues. The CDR3 DNA follows: TGTGCCAGCAGCTTGGGCGGGAGGGCCCCCTCGGATACGCAGTATTTT. Its protein is CASSLGGRAPSDTQYF.

The chain is built from TRBV28 and TRBJ1-2; D unresolved. The V end was cut by 1 base, the J end by 12 bases, with 15 bases between. This CDR3 spans 13 amino acids. Germline V lookup: CDR1 MDHEN, CDR2 SYDVKM. CDR3 residues: CASSLSTLRRDTF. The CDR3 bases are TGTGCCAGCAGTTTATCGACCCTCCGGAGGGACACCTTC.